The 3 T cell receptor beta chains presented below share a single source sample, sequenced in a study of T cell clones after liver transplantation. TCRdb's table, derived via immunoSEQ multiplex PCR, lists solely in-frame clones and lacks some. This table holds roughly 56,000 clones, 55% to 75% found once. Specimen: CD4+ T cells from blood, collected more than 52 months after liver transplant. These receptors were collected from a human patient who received a liver transplant. The graft donor may be the source of some T cells.

The chain joins TRBV6-1 to TRBJ1-5; D might be TRBD1 (6 bases). V gave up 0 bases and J gave up 6 bases, with 12 bases separating them. The germline CDR1 and CDR2 sequences are MNHNS and SASEGT. The CDR3 consists of 15 residues. The DNA of the CDR3 is TGTGCCAGCAGTGAAGCGAAAGGGGGAAGTCAGCCCCAGCATTTT. This encodes CASSEAKGGSQPQHF.

This clone has just a few counts. This chain connects TRBV19 to TRBJ2-7; D remains unclear. This CDR3 has 12 residues. Germline CDR1 reads LNHDA; CDR2 reads SQIVND (reference sequence). Trimming left V 4 bases short and J 2 bases short, with 6 bases between. The CDR3 region is CASSSDTYEQYF. As DNA, the CDR3 is TGTGCCAGTAGTAGTGATACCTACGAGCAGTACTTC.

In its sample, this clone was seen once. Germline is not matched at one junction end, which may reflect a read error. The chain uses TRBV2 and TRBJ2-1, with TRBD1 matching over 9 bases. Looked up from germline, CDR1 is SNHLY and CDR2 is FYNNEI. This CDR3 is built from 12 residues. As DNA, the CDR3 is TGTGCCAGCAGTGCCCCGGGGACAGGGTTAATCTTC. Translating gives CASSAPGTGLIF.